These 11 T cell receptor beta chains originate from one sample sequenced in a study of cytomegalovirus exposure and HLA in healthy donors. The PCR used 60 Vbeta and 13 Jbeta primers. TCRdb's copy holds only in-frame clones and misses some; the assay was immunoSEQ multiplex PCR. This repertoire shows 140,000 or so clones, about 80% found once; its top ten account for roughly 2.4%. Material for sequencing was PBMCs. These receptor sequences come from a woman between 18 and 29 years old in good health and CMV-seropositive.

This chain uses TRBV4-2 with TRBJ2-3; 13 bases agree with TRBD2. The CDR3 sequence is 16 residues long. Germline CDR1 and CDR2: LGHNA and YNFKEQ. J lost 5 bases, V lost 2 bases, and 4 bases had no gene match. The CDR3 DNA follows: TGTGCCAGCAGCCAAAAAGGACTAGCGGGGGAAGATACGCAGTATTTT. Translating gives CASSQKGLAGEDTQYF.

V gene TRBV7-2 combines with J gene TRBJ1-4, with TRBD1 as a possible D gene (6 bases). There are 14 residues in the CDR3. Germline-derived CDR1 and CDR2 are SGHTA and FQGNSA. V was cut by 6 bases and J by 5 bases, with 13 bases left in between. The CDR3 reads CASRADSTNEKLFF. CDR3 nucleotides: TGTGCCAGCAGAGCGGACAGTACAAATGAAAAACTGTTTTTT. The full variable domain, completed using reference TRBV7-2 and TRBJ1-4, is GAGVSQSPSNKVTEKGKDVELRCDPISGHTALYWYRQSLGQGLEFLIYFQGNSAPDKSGLPSDRFSAERTGGSVSTLTIQRTQQEDSAVYLCASRADSTNEKLFFGSGTQLSVL.

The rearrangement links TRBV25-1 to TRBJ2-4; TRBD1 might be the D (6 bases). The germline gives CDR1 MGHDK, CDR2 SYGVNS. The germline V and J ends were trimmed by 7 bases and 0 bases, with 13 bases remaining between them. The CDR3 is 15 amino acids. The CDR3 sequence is CASTSGEVAKNIQYF. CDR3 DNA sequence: TGTGCCAGCACCTCAGGGGAAGTAGCCAAAAACATTCAGTACTTC.

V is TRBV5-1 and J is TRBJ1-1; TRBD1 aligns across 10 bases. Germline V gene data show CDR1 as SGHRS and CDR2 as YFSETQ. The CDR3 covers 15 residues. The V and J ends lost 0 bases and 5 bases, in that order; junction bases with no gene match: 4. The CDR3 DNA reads TGCGCCAGCAGCTTGGGTAGGACAGGGGGAACTGAAGCTTTCTTT. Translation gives CASSLGRTGGTEAFF. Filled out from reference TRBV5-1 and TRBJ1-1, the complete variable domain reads KAGVTQTPRYLIKTRGQQVTLSCSPISGHRSVSWYQQTPGQGLQFLFEYFSETQRNKGNFPGRFSGRQFSNSRSEMNVSTLELGDSALYLCASSLGRTGGTEAFFGQGTRLTVV.

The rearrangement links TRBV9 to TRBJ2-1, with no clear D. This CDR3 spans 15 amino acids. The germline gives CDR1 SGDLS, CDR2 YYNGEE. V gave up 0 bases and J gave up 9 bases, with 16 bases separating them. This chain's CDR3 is CASSVGVGWWSEQFF. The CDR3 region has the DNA TGTGCCAGCAGCGTAGGGGTCGGTTGGTGGAGTGAGCAGTTCTTC.

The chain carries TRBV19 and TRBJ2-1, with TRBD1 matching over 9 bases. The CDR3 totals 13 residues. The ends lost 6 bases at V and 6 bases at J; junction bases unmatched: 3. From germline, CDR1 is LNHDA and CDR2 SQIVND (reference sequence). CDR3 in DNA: TGTGCCAGTAGGACAGGGGGTCGCAATGAGCAGTTCTTC. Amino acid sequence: CASRTGGRNEQFF.

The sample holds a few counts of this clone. CDR3: CASSTGQGEQPQHF. Here the CDR3 DNA reads TGCGCCAGCAGCACAGGACAGGGAGAACAGCCCCAGCATTTT. The rearrangement joins TRBV5-1 to TRBJ1-5; 8 bases line up with TRBD1. CDR1 is SGHRS, CDR2 YFSETQ, per germline. V lost 4 bases and J lost 7; bases outside the gene matches: 7. The CDR3 is 14 residues long.

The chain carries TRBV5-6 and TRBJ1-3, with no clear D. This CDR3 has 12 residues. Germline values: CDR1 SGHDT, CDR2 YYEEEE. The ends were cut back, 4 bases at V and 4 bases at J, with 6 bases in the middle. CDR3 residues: CASSEVGNTIYF. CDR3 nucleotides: TGTGCCAGCAGCGAGGTCGGAAACACCATATATTTT.

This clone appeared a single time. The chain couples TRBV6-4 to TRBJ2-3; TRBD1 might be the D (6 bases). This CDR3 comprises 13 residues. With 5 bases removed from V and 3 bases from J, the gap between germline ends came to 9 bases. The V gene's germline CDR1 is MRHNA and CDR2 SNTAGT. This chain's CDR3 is CASSRTETDTQYF. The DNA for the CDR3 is TGTGCCAGCAGTAGGACAGAGACAGATACGCAGTATTTT.

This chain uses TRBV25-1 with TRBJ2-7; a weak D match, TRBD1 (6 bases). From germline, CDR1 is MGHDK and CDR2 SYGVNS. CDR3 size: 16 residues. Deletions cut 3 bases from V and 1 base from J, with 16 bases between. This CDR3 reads CASSDRTDKSSYEQYF. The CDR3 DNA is TGTGCCAGCAGTGACCGGACAGATAAGAGTTCCTACGAGCAGTACTTC.

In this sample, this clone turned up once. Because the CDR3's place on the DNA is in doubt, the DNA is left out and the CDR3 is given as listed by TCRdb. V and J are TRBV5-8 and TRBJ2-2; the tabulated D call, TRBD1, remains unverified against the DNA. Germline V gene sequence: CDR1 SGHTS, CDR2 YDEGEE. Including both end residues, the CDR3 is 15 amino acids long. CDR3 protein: CASSFTGLRAGELFF.